The next 27 T cell receptor beta chains were all read from a single sample in a study of T cells in Graves' hyperthyroidism and ophthalmopathy. RNA transcripts were the template for amplifying TCR beta CDR3 regions. During a first-round RT-PCR of the TCR CDR3, the HTBI primer set was used. TCRdb reprocessed the multiplex PCR reads with MiXCR, giving one entry per CDR3 protein. The sample has about 610,000 distinct CDR3 sequences; about 15% are singletons. The sample comprised blood. The receptor set was obtained from a woman in her forties with Graves' ophthalmopathy.

V is TRBV6-5 and J is TRBJ2-2; a weak D match, TRBD1 (7 bases). The ends were cut back, 6 bases at V and 1 base at J, with 18 bases in the middle. Germline V gene sequence: CDR1 MNHEY, CDR2 SVGAGI. This CDR3 is 17 amino acids long. Here the CDR3 reads CASSLLSGGMNTGELFF. CDR3 nucleotide sequence: TGTGCCAGCAGCCTACTCTCAGGGGGGATGAACACCGGGGAGCTGTTTTTT.

This clonotype was detected a few times. The V call is TRBV25-1, the J call TRBJ2-7, with D perhaps TRBD2 (6 bases). CDR1 MGHDK and CDR2 SYGVNS come from the germline V gene. With 6 bases removed from V and 6 bases from J, the gap between germline ends came to 21 bases. The CDR3 sequence is 15 residues long. The CDR3 region is CASSDRGRAALEQYF. CDR3 DNA: TGTGCCAGCAGCGACCGGGGGAGAGCGGCGCTCGAGCAGTACTTC.

This clonotype was detected many times. The chain employs TRBV9 and TRBJ1-1; 9 nucleotides line up with TRBD1. Germline-derived CDR1 and CDR2 are SGDLS and YYNGEE. The V segment lost 1 base and the J segment 4 bases; nucleotides outside the gene matches: 5. The CDR3 length is 15 residues. CDR3 nucleotide sequence: TGTGCCAGCAGCGTATCCGGGACAGGGTCCACTGAAGCTTTCTTT. Protein: CASSVSGTGSTEAFF.

V and J are TRBV7-9 and TRBJ2-5; 8 bases map to TRBD1. Trimming at V came to 5 bases and at J to 2 bases, leaving 10 bases not matched to a gene. CDR3 length: 16 residues. The germline V gene encodes CDR1 SEHNR and CDR2 FQNEAQ (reference sequence). The CDR3 spells CASSASMDRDQETQYF. The DNA for the CDR3 is TGTGCCAGCAGCGCTAGTATGGACAGGGATCAAGAGACCCAGTACTTC.

Remarks on this clonotype: One end of the junction does not line up with germline, which may come from a read error. The chain is built from TRBV4-1 and TRBJ2-7; 9 bases align to TRBD1. This CDR3 has 13 amino acids. The V gene's germline CDR1 is MGHRA and CDR2 YSYEKL. CDR3 bases: TGCGCCAGCAGCCAAGAGGGCGGGACAGGGAGGCACTTC. This sequence encodes CASSQEGGTGRHF.

This clonotype occurred many times. This CDR3 is CAIREGKGNTGELFF. Here the CDR3 DNA reads TGTGCCATCAGAGAGGGGAAGGGGAACACCGGGGAGCTGTTTTTT. The chain couples TRBV10-3 to TRBJ2-2; D may correspond to TRBD1 or TRBD2 (5 bases each). V gave up 6 bases and J gave up 1 base, with 12 bases separating them. CDR1 is ENHRY, CDR2 SYGVKD, per germline. The CDR3 sequence is 15 residues long.

In regard to this clonotype: Its ends do not fully match the called genes, so a read error is possible. V gene TRBV5-1 combines with J gene TRBJ1-1; 7 bases agree with TRBD1. CDR1 SGHRS and CDR2 YFSETQ come from the germline V gene. The CDR3 is 16 residues long. The CDR3 nucleotides are TGCGCCAGCAGCTCCGGGACAGTTCCACGGGGCACTGAAGCCTTCTTT. Amino acids: CASSSGTVPRGTEAFF.

Ten or more counts support this clonotype. The V and J genes are TRBV6-2 or TRBV6-3 and TRBJ1-5; perhaps TRBD1 as D (6 bases). Trimming took 7 bases from V and 5 from J, leaving 12 bases between them. CDR3 length: 13 residues. Germline-derived CDR1 and CDR2 are MNHEY and SVGEGT. The CDR3 sequence is CASTQQGYQPQHF. The CDR3 DNA sequence: TGTGCCAGCACCCAACAGGGTTATCAGCCCCAGCATTTT.

V gene TRBV7-3 combines with J gene TRBJ2-7; the match to TRBD2 covers 9 bases. The CDR3 is made up of 12 amino acids. The ends lost 5 bases at V and 9 bases at J; junction bases unmatched: 5. Per germline, CDR1 SGHTA and CDR2 FQGTGA. CDR3 in DNA: TGTGCCAGCAGCAGAGCGGGAGGCGGGCAGTACTTC. Translating it yields CASSRAGGGQYF.

This clonotype was observed many times. This sequence joins TRBV20-1 and TRBJ2-2; D is undetermined. V lost 1 base and J 2 bases, leaving 11 bases between the germline ends. The CDR3 length is 15 residues. Germline-derived CDR1 and CDR2 are DFQATT and SNEGSKA (reference sequence). The CDR3 loop is CSARGAQHNTGELFF. CDR3 bases: TGCAGTGCTAGAGGGGCGCAACATAACACCGGGGAGCTGTTTTTT.

The sample holds a few counts of this clonotype. The chain couples TRBV11-2 to TRBJ2-5; D is ambiguous. The CDR3 runs 16 residues. Germline V gene data show CDR1 as SGHAT and CDR2 as FQNNGV. V gave up 1 base and J gave up 5 bases, with 17 bases separating them. CDR3 coding DNA: TGTGCCAGCAGCTTAGTTGGTAGCCCGATGGGGGAGACCCAGTACTTC. Its protein product is CASSLVGSPMGETQYF.

The V and J genes are TRBV7-9 and TRBJ2-5; 8 bases line up with TRBD2. After removal of 1 base from V and 1 base from J, the junction contained 5 bases not matched to a gene. The CDR3 extends over 16 amino acids. Germline CDR1 and CDR2: SEHNR and FQNEAQ (reference sequence). CDR3: CASSLDGGRTQETQYF. The CDR3 bases are TGTGCCAGCAGCTTAGATGGCGGGAGGACCCAAGAGACCCAGTACTTC.

The chain joins TRBV12-3 or TRBV12-4 to TRBJ2-7; D is uncertain. The CDR3 consists of 13 residues. Between the trimmed V and J ends, which lost 5 bases and 3 bases, there was a span of 11 bases. The CDR3 nucleotides are TGTGCCAGCAGTGTAGGACGGTTCTACGAGCAGTACTTC. As protein: CASSVGRFYEQYF.

This clonotype was counted ten times or more. The chain has TRBV10-1 and TRBJ2-7; perhaps D is TRBD1 or TRBD2 (6 bases each). This CDR3 has 15 amino acids. Germline CDR1 and CDR2: WNHNN and SYGVQD (reference sequence). V dropped 4 bases and J dropped 2 bases, with 15 bases sitting between them. The chain's CDR3 is CASSGGTQGTYEQYF. CDR3 bases: TGCGCCAGCAGTGGCGGGACGCAGGGGACCTACGAGCAGTACTTC.

This clonotype was seen ten or more times. This sequence joins TRBV2 and TRBJ2-7; 7 nucleotides align to TRBD2. This CDR3 is 14 amino acids long. Looked up from germline, CDR1 is SNHLY and CDR2 is FYNNEI. Unmatched junction bases numbered 11, after V lost 10 bases and J lost 2 bases. Written as DNA, the CDR3 is TGTGCCACAAAAGCGGGACGCCTCACCTACGAGCAGTACTTC. It encodes CATKAGRLTYEQYF.

This clonotype was recorded many times. As DNA, the CDR3 is TGTGCCAGCAGCTTCGGGGGGCTGAACACCGGGGAGCTGTTTTTT. It is translated as CASSFGGLNTGELFF. This chain links TRBV7-2 with TRBJ2-2; D might be TRBD2 (7 bases). Germline lookup yields CDR1 SGHTA and CDR2 FQGNSA. The CDR3 totals 15 residues. V dropped 3 bases and J dropped 1 base, with 9 bases sitting between them. Using reference TRBV7-2 and TRBJ2-2 for the parts outside the CDR3, the full variable domain is GAGVSQSPSNKVTEKGKDVELRCDPISGHTALYWYRQSLGQGLEFLIYFQGNSAPDKSGLPSDRFSAERTGGSVSTLTIQRTQQEDSAVYLCASSFGGLNTGELFFGEGSRLTVL.

The rearrangement uses TRBV20-1 and TRBJ2-5, with TRBD1 matching over 8 bases. The CDR3 is 15 amino acids. Germline V lookup: CDR1 DFQATT, CDR2 SNEGSKA (reference sequence). The junction had 10 bases not matched to a gene; V was cut back by 6 bases and J by 1 base. CDR3 nucleotides: TGCAGTGCGGCAAACAGGGGGAGCAGCCAAGAGACCCAGTACTTC. This encodes CSAANRGSSQETQYF.

This clonotype was seen many times. The chain combines TRBV9 with TRBJ2-5; TRBD1 might be the D (5 bases). The CDR3 has 15 amino acids. Per germline, CDR1 SGDLS and CDR2 YYNGEE. The germline V and J ends were trimmed by 0 bases and 5 bases, with 14 bases remaining between them. The CDR3: CASSVAAGSGETQYF. The CDR3 coding sequence is TGTGCCAGCAGCGTAGCCGCCGGGTCAGGGGAGACCCAGTACTTC.

At least ten counts were recorded for this clonotype. This chain links TRBV12-3 or TRBV12-4 with TRBJ1-1; weak D call: TRBD1 (5 bases). This CDR3 comprises 15 residues. Between the trimmed V and J ends, which lost 2 bases and 1 base, there was a span of 11 bases. In DNA, the CDR3 is TGTGCCAGCAGTTTATTGGGCACAGGGAACACTGAAGCTTTCTTT. Translated, it gives CASSLLGTGNTEAFF.

This sequence joins TRBV9 and TRBJ2-7; D remains ambiguous. The CDR3 length is 15 residues. CDR1 is SGDLS and CDR2 is YYNGEE in the germline V gene. V lost 4 bases, J lost 1 base, and 15 bases lay in between. The DNA of the CDR3 is TGTGCCAGCAGCAAAACGAACTCCGGATCCTACGAGCAGTACTTC. Translating gives CASSKTNSGSYEQYF.

The J gene is TRBJ2-5, the V gene TRBV20-1; D call uncertain. Germline lookup yields CDR1 DFQATT and CDR2 SNEGSKA (reference sequence). V shed 6 bases and J shed 2 bases, with 13 bases lying between them. CDR3 length: 13 residues. The CDR3 sequence is CSAQVAVQETQYF. The CDR3 nucleotides are TGCAGTGCCCAAGTGGCGGTACAAGAGACCCAGTACTTC.

The CDR3 here is CASSLVTGTPFWNIQYF. The CDR3, as DNA: TGTGCCAGCAGCTTAGTAACAGGGACCCCCTTCTGGAACATTCAGTACTTC. This chain links TRBV7-9 with TRBJ2-4, with D perhaps TRBD1 (6 bases). CDR1 is SEHNR and CDR2 is FQNEAQ in the germline V gene (reference sequence). Trimming took off 1 base at V and 7 bases at J, with 20 bases between the two ends. The CDR3 runs 17 residues. Full variable domain (rest looked up from reference TRBV7-9 and TRBJ2-4): DTGVSQNPRHKITKRGQNVTFRCDPISEHNRLYWYRQTLGQGPEFLTYFQNEAQLEKSRLLSDRFSAERPKGSFSTLEIQRTEQGDSAMYLCASSLVTGTPFWNIQYFGAGTRLSVL.

At least ten counts were recorded for this clonotype. The chain recombines TRBV28 with TRBJ1-1; TRBD1 matches at 8 bases. CDR3 length: 14 amino acids. From germline, CDR1 is MDHEN and CDR2 SYDVKM. V shed 7 bases, J shed 3 bases, and the junction held 7 bases outside the gene matches. CDR3 in DNA: TGTGCCAGCACCCTAGGACAGGGAGACACTGAAGCTTTCTTT. Its protein product is CASTLGQGDTEAFF.

This clonotype was found many times. The CDR3 region has the DNA TGTGCCAGCAGTGACCGTCGGGCAGATGTTTATGGCTACACCTTC. Amino acid sequence: CASSDRRADVYGYTF. This sequence joins TRBV6-1 and TRBJ1-2, with D uncertain. Trimming stripped 3 bases from V and 5 bases from J, with 16 bases between. This CDR3 is built from 15 residues. CDR1 is MNHNS and CDR2 is SASEGT in the germline V gene.

V is TRBV19 and J is TRBJ1-1; unclear D gene. CDR1 and CDR2 from the germline V gene are LNHDA and SQIVND (reference sequence). The CDR3 extends over 13 amino acids. Trimming shortened V by 6 bases and J by 5 bases, and 13 bases separated the two germline ends. The CDR3 spells CASRSWEWTEAFF. CDR3 DNA sequence: TGTGCCAGTAGGTCTTGGGAATGGACTGAAGCTTTCTTT.

This clonotype was seen repeatedly, ten times or more. An end of the junction differs from the germline gene, which may be a read error. The CDR3 spells CASSSGERETQYF. CDR3 DNA sequence: TGTGCTAGCAGCAGCGGGGAACGAGAGACCCAGTACTTC. V and J are TRBV7-7 and TRBJ2-5; TRBD2 matches 7 bases. The germline V gene has CDR1 SSHAT and CDR2 FNYEAQ (reference sequence). The CDR3 is made up of 13 amino acids. Full variable domain (remainder filled in from reference TRBV7-7 and TRBJ2-5): GAGVSQSPRYKVTKRGQDVTLRCDPISSHATLYWYQQALGQGPEFLTYFNYEAQPDKSGLPSDRFSAERPEGSISTLTIQRTEQRDSAMYRCASSSGERETQYFGPGTRLLVL.

This clonotype was observed at least ten times. This chain connects TRBV6-5 to TRBJ1-1; TRBD1 matches 11 bases. Unmatched junction bases numbered 4, after V lost 6 bases and J lost 4 bases. The germline V gene has CDR1 MNHEY and CDR2 SVGAGI. The CDR3 extends over 14 amino acids. Here the CDR3 DNA reads TGTGCCAGCAGATCCGGACAGGGGGCCACTGAAGCTTTCTTT. Amino acids: CASRSGQGATEAFF.